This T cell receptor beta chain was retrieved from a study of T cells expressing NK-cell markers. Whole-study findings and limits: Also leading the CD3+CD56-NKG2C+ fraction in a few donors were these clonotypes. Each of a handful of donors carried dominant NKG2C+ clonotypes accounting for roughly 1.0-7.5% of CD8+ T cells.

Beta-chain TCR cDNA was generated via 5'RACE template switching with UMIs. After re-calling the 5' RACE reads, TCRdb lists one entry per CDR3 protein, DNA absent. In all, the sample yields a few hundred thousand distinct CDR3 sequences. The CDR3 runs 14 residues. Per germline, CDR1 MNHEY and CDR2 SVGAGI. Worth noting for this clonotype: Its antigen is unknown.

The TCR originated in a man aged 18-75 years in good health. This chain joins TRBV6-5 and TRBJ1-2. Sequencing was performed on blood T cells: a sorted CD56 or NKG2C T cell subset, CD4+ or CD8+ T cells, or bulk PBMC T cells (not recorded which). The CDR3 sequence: CASSSEQLVGGYTF.